A single T cell receptor (beta chain) is shown here with its context. The assay was immunoSEQ multiplex PCR, and TCRdb's table has in-frame clones only and misses some. Of tens of thousands of clones listed, about 86% are singletons. The data stem from a study of PD-1 blockade in classical Hodgkin lymphoma. All patients relapsed after autologous stem cell transplantation, and brentuximab vedotin exposure varied. This TCR was sampled from a human donor with classical Hodgkin lymphoma. The sequenced sample was peripheral blood mononuclear cells (PBMCs), obtained before the second cycle of nivolumab.

CDR3 in DNA: TGTGCCAGTAGTATAGTTGGGAGGGGCTTCCTGGCTGAGCAGTTCTTC. It specifies CASSIVGRGFLAEQFF. The J gene is TRBJ2-1, the V gene TRBV19; 7 nucleotides line up with TRBD2. Germline CDR1 LNHDA, CDR2 SQIVND (reference sequence). The V gene end was trimmed by 1 base and the J gene end by 9 bases; junction bases not matched to a gene: 12. This CDR3 region has 16 residues.